This T cell receptor (beta chain) is from a study of T cell responses to AZD1222 COVID-19 vaccine. Assay: immunoSEQ multiplex PCR; the TCRdb copy retains only in-frame clones and omits some. The profile covers roughly 150,000 clones, with roughly 92% appearing a single time and over 1.3% taken by the ten largest. The TCR originated in an adult in good health. The material was peripheral blood, obtained on day 0 of AZD1222 vaccination.

The CDR3 bases are TGTGCCAGCAGTTACTACAGGGGGAGAGGCTACACCTTC. As protein: CASSYYRGRGYTF. The chain recombines TRBV6-5 with TRBJ1-2, with TRBD1 identical over 8 bases. CDR3 length: 13 residues. Germline assignment: CDR1 MNHEY and CDR2 SVGAGI. J was trimmed by 8 bases and V by 1 base; bases with no gene match: 3.